These 9 T cell receptor beta chains were all obtained from the same sample, sequenced in a study of a mutant IDH1 vaccine in newly diagnosed glioma. Antigens of these TCRs are unknown. Profiling relied on immunoSEQ multiplex PCR, and the TCRdb table lists in-frame clones only, not all of them. The sample shows roughly 19,000 clones, around 82% of them seen only once. Noted time point: week 23, last vaccination. Every single dose of the vaccine, 300 ug of mutant IDH1 20-mer peptide, came with topical imiquimod. The sequences come from PBMCs, collected from a glioma patient whose treatment included an IDH1 peptide vaccine. These receptor sequences come from a young man with glioma.

The chain recombines TRBV7-9 with TRBJ1-1; the D gene is possibly TRBD1 (5 bases). This CDR3 spans 13 amino acids. Looked up from germline, CDR1 is SEHNR and CDR2 is FQNEAQ (reference sequence). V was shortened by 3 bases and J by 7 bases, with 12 bases between the two germline ends. The CDR3 reads CASSFGTVREAFF. CDR3 DNA sequence: TGTGCCAGCAGCTTTGGGACCGTGCGTGAAGCTTTCTTT.

This rearrangement joins TRBV2 to TRBJ1-5; no reliable D call. The CDR3 extends over 13 amino acids. V was trimmed by 3 bases and J by 5 bases, leaving 8 bases between them. The germline gives CDR1 SNHLY, CDR2 FYNNEI. The CDR3 DNA sequence: TGTGCCAGCAGTGATCTGCGGGATCAGCCCCAGCATTTT. Protein product: CASSDLRDQPQHF. The full variable domain, in which reference TRBV2 and TRBJ1-5 provide the parts outside the CDR3, is EPEVTQTPSHQVTQMGQEVILRCVPISNHLYFYWYRQILGQKVEFLVSFYNNEISEKSEIFDDQFSVERPDGSNFTLKIRSTKLEDSAMYFCASSDLRDQPQHFGDGTRLSIL.

This rearrangement joins TRBV5-1 to TRBJ2-5; weak D call: TRBD2 (5 bases). This CDR3 contains 13 residues. The V end was cut by 0 bases, the J end by 4 bases, with 7 bases between. The germline V gene encodes CDR1 SGHRS and CDR2 YFSETQ. DNA of the CDR3: TGCGCCAGCAGCTTGGGAGGGCGAGAGACCCAGTACTTC. This encodes CASSLGGRETQYF. The full variable domain, with the rest looked up from reference TRBV5-1 and TRBJ2-5, is KAGVTQTPRYLIKTRGQQVTLSCSPISGHRSVSWYQQTPGQGLQFLFEYFSETQRNKGNFPGRFSGRQFSNSRSEMNVSTLELGDSALYLCASSLGGRETQYFGPGTRLLVL.

The rearrangement uses TRBV27 and TRBJ1-2; D unresolved. Deletions cut 2 bases from V and 4 bases from J, with 8 bases between. CDR3 length: 13 residues. Germline V CDR1 and CDR2: MNHEY, SMNVEV (reference sequence). The CDR3 is CASSLGESYGYTF. DNA of the CDR3: TGTGCCAGCAGTTTAGGGGAGAGCTATGGCTACACCTTC.

V usage is TRBV9 and J usage is TRBJ2-1; 9 bases are a match to TRBD2. Germline V gene sequence: CDR1 SGDLS, CDR2 YYNGEE. The CDR3 is 14 amino acids. With V trimmed by 4 bases and J by 10 bases, 9 bases remained unmatched. The CDR3 nucleotides are TGTGCCAGCAGCACCAGGACCCTAGCGGGAGAGCAGTTCTTC. Residues: CASSTRTLAGEQFF. The full variable domain, completed using reference TRBV9 and TRBJ2-1, is DSGVTQTPKHLITATGQRVTLRCSPRSGDLSVYWYQQSLDQGLQFLIQYYNGEERAKGNILERFSAQQFPDLHSELNLSSLELGDSALYFCASSTRTLAGEQFFGPGTRLTVL.

This clone was found a few times. The same CDR3 also results from other DNA sequences found in this sample. This chain links TRBV29-1 with TRBJ1-2, with 10 bases aligning to TRBD1. This CDR3 comprises 13 residues. From germline, CDR1 is SQVTM and CDR2 ANQGSEA. V lost 7 bases, J lost 2 bases, and 4 bases stayed unmatched. CDR3 protein: CSDAGQGNYGYTF. The CDR3 DNA sequence: TGCAGCGACGCGGGACAGGGGAACTATGGCTACACCTTC. Supplemented by reference TRBV29-1 and TRBJ1-2, the full variable domain reads SAVISQKPSRDICQRGTSLTIQCQVDSQVTMMFWYRQQPGQSLTLIATANQGSEATYESGFVIDKFPISRPNLTFSTLTVSNMSPEDSSIYLCSDAGQGNYGYTFGSGTRLTVV.

The chain couples TRBV9 to TRBJ1-1; no clear D. The germline V and J ends were trimmed by 0 bases and 1 base, with 4 bases remaining between them. This CDR3 has 13 amino acids. Germline V gene sequence: CDR1 SGDLS, CDR2 YYNGEE. CDR3 amino acids: CASSVEGNTEAFF. The CDR3 DNA reads TGTGCCAGCAGCGTAGAAGGGAACACTGAAGCTTTCTTT.

This chain connects TRBV5-8 to TRBJ1-3; D is uncertain. The germline gives CDR1 SGHTS, CDR2 YDEGEE. Trimming pared 1 base from V and 0 bases from J, leaving 11 bases between. The CDR3 is 16 residues long. DNA for the CDR3: TGTGCCAGCAGCTTGCTTAGATCCCACTCTGGAAACACCATATATTTT. It is translated as CASSLLRSHSGNTIYF.

This sequence joins TRBV7-2 and TRBJ1-1; D gene ambiguous. The CDR3 covers 12 residues. Germline lookup yields CDR1 SGHTA and CDR2 FQGNSA. With 4 bases removed from V and 8 bases from J, the gap between germline ends came to 11 bases. CDR3 bases: TGTGCCAGCAGCTCCGACGTACGGGAAGCTTTCTTT. As protein: CASSSDVREAFF.